This T cell receptor (beta chain) emerged from a study of neoadjuvant anti-PD-1 for oral cavity cancer. Study in general: Patients mostly received three to four biweekly nivolumab doses at 3 mg/kg before surgery. Around day 43, patients without progression received a fourth nivolumab dose before surgery. Broader study findings: Pretreatment Treg/Th17 ratio correlated inversely with post-treatment tumor clonality.

Stated time point: after neoadjuvant nivolumab, at surgical resection. Most PBMC samples had approximately 470 ng input DNA in six replicates. TCRdb keeps only in-frame clones here, not all; method: immunoSEQ multiplex PCR. The sample lists over 65,000 clones; 70% to 90% were seen once. V was shortened by 3 bases and J by 5 bases, with 15 bases between the two germline ends. In germline, CDR1 is SGHVS, CDR2 FQNEAQ. The CDR3 spans 15 residues. As to this clone: Its antigen is currently unknown.

The rearrangement joins TRBV7-8 to TRBJ2-3; the D gene is possibly TRBD2 (5 bases). Material: PBMCs, obtained after nivolumab (anti-PD-1) treatment. The clonotype originates from a person aged 40-85 years with oral cavity squamous cell carcinoma. CDR3 sequence (DNA): TGTGCCAGCAGCTTTAGGCGAGTGGCGGGAGATACGCAGTATTTT. This codes for CASSFRRVAGDTQYF.